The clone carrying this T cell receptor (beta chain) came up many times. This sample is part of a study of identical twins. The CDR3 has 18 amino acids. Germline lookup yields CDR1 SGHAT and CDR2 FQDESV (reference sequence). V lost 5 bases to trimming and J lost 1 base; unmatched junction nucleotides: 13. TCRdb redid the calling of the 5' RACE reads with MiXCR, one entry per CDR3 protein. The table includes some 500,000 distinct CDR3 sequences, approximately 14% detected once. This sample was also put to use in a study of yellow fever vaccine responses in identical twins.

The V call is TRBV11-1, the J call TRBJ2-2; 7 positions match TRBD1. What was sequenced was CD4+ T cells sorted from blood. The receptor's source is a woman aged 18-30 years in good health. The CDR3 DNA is TGTGCCAGCAGCCCAAGGAACAGGGGAGCGGTGAACACCGGGGAGCTGTTTTTT. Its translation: CASSPRNRGAVNTGELFF.